One sample yielded the 18 T cell receptor beta chains listed below, sequenced in a study of T cell repertoires in cytomegalovirus infection. Their specific antigens are unknown. TCRdb ran MiXCR on the reads and lists one entry per CDR3 protein. The data contain roughly 51,000 distinct CDR3 sequences, 20% of them seen just once; the ten biggest clones take up more than 20%. Sample: CD8+ T cells from cultured PBMCs, taken from culture after CMV antigen stimulation. These receptors all come from a human donor in good health (CMV status not recorded). Some clones in this sample may be carry-over from other donors' samples.

The chain links TRBV20-1 to TRBJ2-1; D may be TRBD1 (6 bases). The CDR3 runs 18 residues. CDR1 and CDR2 from the germline V gene are DFQATT and SNEGSKA (reference sequence). Trimming took off 3 bases at V and 0 bases at J, with 21 bases between the two ends. CDR3 sequence (DNA): TGCAGTGCTAGCGAAACTATTACAGGGTTGAGCTCCTACAATGAGCAGTTCTTC. Protein: CSASETITGLSSYNEQFF.

Only a few counts were recorded for this clonotype. V gene TRBV6-6 combines with J gene TRBJ1-5; D uncertain. CDR1 MNHNY and CDR2 SVGAGI come from the germline V gene (reference sequence). The CDR3 is made up of 14 amino acids. V was trimmed by 3 bases and J by 4 bases, leaving 10 bases between them. The DNA of the CDR3 is TGTGCCAGCAGTTATGTGGGGTCAAATCAGCCCCAGCATTTT. Protein sequence: CASSYVGSNQPQHF.

The rearrangement joins TRBV24-1 to TRBJ2-5; TRBD1 or TRBD2 may be the D gene (5 bases each). V lost 5 bases, J lost 5 bases, and 14 bases lay in between. The germline V gene encodes CDR1 KGHDR and CDR2 SFDVKD. The CDR3 loop spans 14 amino acids. The DNA of the CDR3 is TGTGCCACCAGTGGGGACCTTGGCGATGAGACCCAGTACTTC. Its protein product is CATSGDLGDETQYF.

This clonotype was picked up many times. The chain is built from TRBV9 and TRBJ2-7; TRBD1 matches at 7 bases. The J segment lost 5 bases and the V segment lost 1 base, leaving 3 bases of the junction unmatched. The CDR3 runs 13 residues. The germline V gene encodes CDR1 SGDLS and CDR2 YYNGEE. Here the CDR3 reads CASSVRDSHEQYF. The CDR3 region has the DNA TGTGCCAGCAGCGTAAGGGACAGCCACGAGCAGTACTTC. Full variable domain (remainder filled in from reference TRBV9 and TRBJ2-7): DSGVTQTPKHLITATGQRVTLRCSPRSGDLSVYWYQQSLDQGLQFLIQYYNGEERAKGNILERFSAQQFPDLHSELNLSSLELGDSALYFCASSVRDSHEQYFGPGTRLTVT.

Here the CDR3 reads CASSEDRNIQYF. The CDR3 coding sequence is TGTGCCAGCAGTGAGGACAGAAACATTCAGTACTTC. The V gene is TRBV6-1, the J gene TRBJ2-4, with D maybe TRBD1 (6 bases). Trimming left V 3 bases short and J 6 bases short, with 6 bases between. This CDR3 has 12 residues. CDR1 is MNHNS and CDR2 is SASEGT in the germline V gene.

This clonotype was detected only a few times. The chain employs TRBV2 and TRBJ2-2; TRBD1 matches at 7 bases. V gave up 3 bases and J gave up 7 bases; unmatched junction bases: 5. This CDR3 spans 14 amino acids. Germline-derived CDR1 and CDR2 are SNHLY and FYNNEI. The CDR3 nucleotides read TGTGCCAGCAGTGACAGGGGGTCTGGCGGGGAGCTGTTTTTT. Translation gives CASSDRGSGGELFF.

This clonotype was observed a handful of times. The chain recombines TRBV7-2 with TRBJ2-1; TRBD2 matches 11 bases. Germline V gene data show CDR1 as SGHTA and CDR2 as FQGNSA. This CDR3 region has 14 residues. V gave up 6 bases and J gave up 7 bases; unmatched junction bases: 5. The CDR3 spells CASRRLAGRNEQFF. CDR3 nucleotide sequence: TGTGCCAGCAGGCGACTAGCGGGACGGAATGAGCAGTTCTTC. The full variable domain, its missing parts supplied by reference TRBV7-2 and TRBJ2-1, is GAGVSQSPSNKVTEKGKDVELRCDPISGHTALYWYRQSLGQGLEFLIYFQGNSAPDKSGLPSDRFSAERTGGSVSTLTIQRTQQEDSAVYLCASRRLAGRNEQFFGPGTRLTVL.

The chain uses TRBV6-5 and TRBJ2-3, with a weak D call TRBD1 (6 bases). This CDR3 contains 13 residues. Trimming took 6 bases from V and 4 from J, leaving 11 bases between them. Germline V gene lookup returns CDR1 MNHEY and CDR2 SVGAGI. CDR3 bases: TGTGCCAGCAGAAGAACAGGGTCAGATACGCAGTATTTT. Protein: CASRRTGSDTQYF.

The chain is built from TRBV10-3 and TRBJ1-5, with D unresolved. The CDR3 sequence is 12 residues long. V was clipped by 3 bases and J by 4 bases, with 4 bases between them. Per germline, CDR1 ENHRY and CDR2 SYGVKD. The CDR3 DNA reads TGTGCCATCAGTGATGTGAATCAGCCCCAGCATTTT. The encoded protein is CAISDVNQPQHF.

J is TRBJ1-5 and V is TRBV7-8; D unresolved. Trimming took 1 base from V and 6 from J, leaving 16 bases between them. Germline V lookup: CDR1 SGHVS, CDR2 FQNEAQ. This CDR3 is 16 amino acids long. This CDR3 reads CASSLEHRLGVQPQHF. For the CDR3, the DNA is TGTGCCAGCAGCTTAGAACACAGACTCGGGGTTCAGCCCCAGCATTTT.

The V call is TRBV6-1, the J call TRBJ2-7, with D unclear. CDR1 is MNHNS, CDR2 SASEGT, per germline. V gave up 5 bases and J gave up 3 bases, with 11 bases separating them. The CDR3 contains 13 residues. The CDR3 DNA sequence: TGTGCCAGCAGTTTCAGCGAATACTACGAGCAGTACTTC. Translation gives CASSFSEYYEQYF.

This clonotype was seen a few times. This rearrangement joins TRBV28 to TRBJ2-5; D remains ambiguous. Germline lookup yields CDR1 MDHEN and CDR2 SYDVKM. CDR3 size: 12 residues. The ends were cut back, 7 bases at V and 4 bases at J, with 10 bases in the middle. Written as DNA, the CDR3 is TGTGCCAGCAAAGACTTTTTAGAGACCCAGTACTTC. Its translation is CASKDFLETQYF.

The CDR3 region is CASSLELLARDEQFF. For the CDR3, the DNA is TGTGCCAGCAGCTTAGAGCTACTAGCGAGGGATGAGCAGTTCTTC. This chain connects TRBV7-2 to TRBJ2-1, with TRBD2 identical over 7 bases. J was trimmed by 8 bases and V by 1 base; bases with no gene match: 8. Germline-derived CDR1 and CDR2 are SGHTA and FQGNSA. CDR3 length: 15 residues. The whole variable domain, remainder taken from reference TRBV7-2 and TRBJ2-1, is GAGVSQSPSNKVTEKGKDVELRCDPISGHTALYWYRQSLGQGLEFLIYFQGNSAPDKSGLPSDRFSAERTGGSVSTLTIQRTQQEDSAVYLCASSLELLARDEQFFGPGTRLTVL.

By its share, this clonotype is medium-sized. J is TRBJ2-5 and V is TRBV7-6; D perhaps matches TRBD2 (5 bases). The V and J ends lost 2 bases and 5 bases respectively, with 9 bases between them. The CDR3 is 13 amino acids. Germline CDR1 SGHVS, CDR2 FNYEAQ. For the CDR3, the DNA is TGTGCCAGCAGCTTAACTAGGGAGGAGACCCAGTACTTC. This codes for CASSLTREETQYF. Together with reference TRBV7-6 and TRBJ2-5, the CDR3 gives the full variable domain: GAGVSQSPRYKVTKRGQDVALRCDPISGHVSLYWYRQALGQGPEFLTYFNYEAQQDKSGLPNDRFSAERPEGSISTLTIQRTEQRDSAMYRCASSLTREETQYFGPGTRLLVL.

This clonotype turned up a few times. The V call is TRBV28, the J call TRBJ2-7; 11 bases are shared with TRBD1. The V gene's germline CDR1 is MDHEN and CDR2 SYDVKM. V lost 4 bases to trimming and J lost 3 bases; unmatched junction nucleotides: 5. The CDR3 has 15 amino acids. The CDR3 nucleotides are TGTGCCAGCAGTTCCTGGACAGGGGGCGGCTACGAGCAGTACTTC. This sequence encodes CASSSWTGGGYEQYF.

The chain links TRBV7-3 to TRBJ2-7; 11 bases are shared with TRBD2. This CDR3 contains 15 residues. CDR1 is SGHTA, CDR2 FQGTGA, per germline. The ends lost 5 bases at V and 5 bases at J; junction bases unmatched: 8. The CDR3 region is CASSPIAGGLNEQYF. DNA for the CDR3: TGTGCCAGCAGCCCTATAGCGGGGGGGCTGAACGAGCAGTACTTC.

This clonotype was observed a few times. The chain has TRBV12-3 or TRBV12-4 and TRBJ2-5, with 7 bases fitting TRBD1. This CDR3 has 14 residues. V shed 6 bases and J 2 bases; nucleotides not matched to a gene: 6. The CDR3 DNA sequence: TGTGCCAGCAGCCCCCAGACAGGGCAAGAGACCCAGTACTTC. Protein sequence: CASSPQTGQETQYF.

In its sample, this clonotype was seen many times. The chain is built from TRBV12-3 or TRBV12-4 and TRBJ1-1; D possibly corresponds to TRBD1 (5 bases). The CDR3 extends over 15 amino acids. Between the trimmed V and J ends, which lost 6 bases and 1 base, there was a span of 15 bases. The DNA of the CDR3 is TGTGCCAGCAGACCAATGGGGGTTTGGAACACTGAAGCTTTCTTT. Its protein product is CASRPMGVWNTEAFF.